This T cell receptor (beta chain) was observed in a study of response to subunit inactivated influenza vaccine. On this clonotype itself: Its specificity is unknown.

TCRdb recomputed calls from the RT-PCR reads with MiXCR, one row per CDR3 protein. The sample holds under 850,000 distinct CDR3 sequences, around 20% seen once. CDR1 and CDR2 from the germline V gene are SGHRS and YFSETQ. J lost 5 bases, V lost 5 bases, and 18 bases had no gene match. The CDR3 runs to 18 residues. Study-wide results and caveats: After each seasonal influenza vaccination, few new T cells are recruited, the authors suggested.

The TCR comes from a man aged 45-60 years who received an inactivated influenza vaccine. Sequencing was performed on PBMCs from blood, taken about 5 days after vaccination. V is TRBV5-1 and J is TRBJ2-7; 11 positions agree with TRBD1. The CDR3 DNA reads as TGCGCCAGCAGATCTGGACAGGGGGCGCCCCGGGTTAACAACGAGCAGTACTTC. It is translated as CASRSGQGAPRVNNEQYF.